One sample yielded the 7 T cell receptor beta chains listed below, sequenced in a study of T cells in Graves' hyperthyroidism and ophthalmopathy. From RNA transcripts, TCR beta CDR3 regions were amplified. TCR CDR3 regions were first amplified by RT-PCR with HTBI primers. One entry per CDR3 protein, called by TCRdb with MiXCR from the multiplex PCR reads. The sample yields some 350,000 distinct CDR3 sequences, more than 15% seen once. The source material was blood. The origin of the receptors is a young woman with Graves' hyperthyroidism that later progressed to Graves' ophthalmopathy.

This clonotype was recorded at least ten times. The CDR3: CASSLASGSTDTQYF. CDR3 DNA sequence: TGTGCCAGCAGTTTAGCTAGCGGGAGTACAGATACGCAGTATTTT. The chain carries TRBV28 and TRBJ2-3; 10 bases match TRBD2. Germline assignment: CDR1 MDHEN and CDR2 SYDVKM. The CDR3 consists of 15 residues. The V gene end was trimmed by 2 bases and the J gene end by 3 bases; junction bases not matched to a gene: 2.

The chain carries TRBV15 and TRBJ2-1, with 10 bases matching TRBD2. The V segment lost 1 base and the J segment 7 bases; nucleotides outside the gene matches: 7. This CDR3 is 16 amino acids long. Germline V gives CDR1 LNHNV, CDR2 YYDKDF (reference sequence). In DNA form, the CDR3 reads TGTGCCACCAGCAGAGTGGCGAGTAGCGGGAGGAATGAGCAGTTCTTC. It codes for CATSRVASSGRNEQFF.

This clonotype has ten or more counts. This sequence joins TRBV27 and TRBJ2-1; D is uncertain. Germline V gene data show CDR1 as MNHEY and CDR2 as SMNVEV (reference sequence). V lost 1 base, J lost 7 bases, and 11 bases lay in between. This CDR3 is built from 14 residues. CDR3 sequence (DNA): TGTGCCAGCAGTTTATTTGCTGGGTTTAATGAGCAGTTCTTC. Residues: CASSLFAGFNEQFF.

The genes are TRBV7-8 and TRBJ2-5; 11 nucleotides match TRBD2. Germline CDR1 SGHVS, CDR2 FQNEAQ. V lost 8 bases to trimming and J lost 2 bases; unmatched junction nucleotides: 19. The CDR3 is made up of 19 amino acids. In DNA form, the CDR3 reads TGTGCCAGCGGATGGGAACTAGCGGGAGTGGGTTGGCTACAAGAGACCCAGTACTTC. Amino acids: CASGWELAGVGWLQETQYF.

The CDR3 spells CASSSPRRLSGYTF. The CDR3 region has the DNA TGTGCCAGCAGCTCCCCTAGACGGTTATCGGGCTACACCTTC. V gene TRBV11-2 combines with J gene TRBJ1-2; no firm D call. CDR1 is SGHAT and CDR2 is FQNNGV in the germline V gene. The V gene lost 4 bases and the J gene lost 8 bases, with 17 bases spanning the gap. The CDR3 length is 14 residues.

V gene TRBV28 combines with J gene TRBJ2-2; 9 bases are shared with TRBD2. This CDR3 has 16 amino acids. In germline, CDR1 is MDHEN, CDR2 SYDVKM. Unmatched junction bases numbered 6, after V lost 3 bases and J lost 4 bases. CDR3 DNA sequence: TGTGCCAGCAGTTTGGTAGCGGGAGATGGCACCGGGGAGCTGTTTTTT. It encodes CASSLVAGDGTGELFF.

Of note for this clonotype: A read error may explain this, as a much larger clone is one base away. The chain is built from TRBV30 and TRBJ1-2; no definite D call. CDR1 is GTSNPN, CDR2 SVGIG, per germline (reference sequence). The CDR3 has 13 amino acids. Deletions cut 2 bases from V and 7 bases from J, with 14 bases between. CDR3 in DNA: TGTGCCTGGAGTTCCCAGGACCACTTTGGCTACACCTTC. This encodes CAWSSQDHFGYTF.